These 14 T cell receptor beta chains came from one sample sequenced in a study of a mutant IDH1 vaccine in newly diagnosed glioma. The antigens for these receptors are not known. Libraries were prepared by immunoSEQ multiplex PCR; TCRdb keeps only in-frame clonotypes and omits some of them. Among about 60,000 clones listed, approximately 80% were seen once. Time point specified: week 11, during vaccination. With topical imiquimod, each dose of the vaccine consisted of 300 ug of mutant IDH1 20-mer peptide. This material consisted of PBMCs, taken from a glioma patient whose treatment included an IDH1 peptide vaccine. The origin of the receptors is a man between 25 and 39 years old with glioma.

This chain connects TRBV28 to TRBJ2-1; 9 positions match TRBD1. V shed 5 bases and J 4 bases; nucleotides not matched to a gene: 6. The CDR3 is 15 amino acids. Germline V gene sequence: CDR1 MDHEN, CDR2 SYDVKM. CDR3 amino acids: CASSSPGQGYNEQFF. The CDR3 nucleotides read TGTGCCAGCAGTAGCCCGGGACAGGGATACAATGAGCAGTTCTTC.

J is TRBJ2-1 and V is TRBV5-6; 10 positions match TRBD2. J lost 2 bases, V lost 4 bases, and 6 bases had no gene match. Per germline, CDR1 SGHDT and CDR2 YYEEEE. The CDR3 is 16 residues long. The CDR3, as DNA: TGTGCCAGCAGCGAAACCGGGACTAGCGCCTACAATGAGCAGTTCTTC. It specifies CASSETGTSAYNEQFF.

The V gene is TRBV5-1, the J gene TRBJ1-1; D is undetermined. The CDR3 consists of 15 residues. The germline V and J ends were trimmed by 0 bases and 2 bases, with 11 bases remaining between them. Germline-derived CDR1 and CDR2 are SGHRS and YFSETQ. The CDR3: CASSLVFPGNTEAFF. The CDR3 region has the DNA TGCGCCAGCAGCTTGGTATTCCCGGGCAACACTGAAGCTTTCTTT.

This clone was counted between two and nine times. The rearrangement joins TRBV19 to TRBJ1-2; D not certain. The V end was cut by 9 bases, the J end by 0 bases, with 14 bases between. Germline V CDR1 and CDR2: LNHDA, SQIVND (reference sequence). The CDR3 contains 14 residues. The CDR3 region has the DNA TGTGCCAGCAATGCACGCCGGGCTAACTATGGCTACACCTTC. This gives the protein CASNARRANYGYTF. The variable domain in full, with the rest retrieved from reference TRBV19 and TRBJ1-2, is DGGITQSPKYLFRKEGQNVTLSCEQNLNHDAMYWYRQDPGQGLRLIYYSQIVNDFQKGDIAEGYSVSREKKESFPLTVTSAQKNPTAFYLCASNARRANYGYTFGSGTRLTVV.

The chain is built from TRBV9 and TRBJ2-3; 7 bases are shared with TRBD2. The V and J ends lost 5 bases and 5 bases, in that order; junction bases with no gene match: 11. CDR1 is SGDLS, CDR2 YYNGEE, per germline. This CDR3 spans 15 amino acids. CDR3 sequence reads: CASRQAGLPRDTQYF. In nucleotides, the CDR3 is TGTGCCAGCAGACAAGCGGGACTACCCCGAGATACGCAGTATTTT.

The chain has TRBV11-3 and TRBJ2-7; perhaps TRBD2 as D (6 bases). Germline assignment: CDR1 SGHNT and CDR2 YENEEA. The length of the CDR3 is 14 residues. Trimming shortened V by 5 bases and J by 3 bases, and 14 bases separated the two germline ends. As DNA, the CDR3 is TGTGCCAGCAGCCCAAGCGCGGGAAGCTACGAGCAGTACTTC. It specifies CASSPSAGSYEQYF.

The chain has TRBV4-3 and TRBJ1-5, with 7 positions matching TRBD1. V lost 3 bases, J lost 9 bases, and 2 bases stayed unmatched. CDR1 and CDR2 from the germline V gene are LGHNA and YSLEER. The CDR3 length is 12 residues. The CDR3 region is CASSHPGGPQHF. In DNA form, the CDR3 reads TGCGCCAGCAGCCATCCAGGGGGGCCCCAGCATTTT.

The chain recombines TRBV10-3 with TRBJ2-6, with D tentatively TRBD1 or TRBD2 (5 bases each). V lost 6 bases to trimming and J lost 4 bases, with 19 bases between them. This CDR3 has 17 residues. Germline V gives CDR1 ENHRY, CDR2 SYGVKD. The CDR3 is CAISRTGSPGGANVLTF. In DNA form, the CDR3 reads TGTGCCATCAGCCGCACAGGATCACCGGGGGGGGCCAACGTCCTGACTTTC.

This clone turned up a few times. The CDR3 bases are TGTGCCAGCAGCCCCCCGGCGTGGGATAGGAATGAGCAGTTCTTC. This sequence encodes CASSPPAWDRNEQFF. The chain recombines TRBV13 with TRBJ2-1; D gene ambiguous. The CDR3 is 15 residues long. In germline, CDR1 is PRHDT, CDR2 FYEKMQ (reference sequence). Trimming pared 5 bases from V and 7 bases from J, leaving 18 bases between.

The V gene is TRBV9, the J gene TRBJ2-3, with 9 bases fitting TRBD2. Germline V gene lookup returns CDR1 SGDLS and CDR2 YYNGEE. The CDR3 sequence is 18 residues long. The trim removed 3 bases at V and 6 bases at J, leaving 17 bases unmatched. CDR3 sequence (DNA): TGTGCCAGCAGCGCCGGCGCGGGGACTAGCTTTCTCCGGGATACGCAGTATTTT. The encoded protein is CASSAGAGTSFLRDTQYF.

The chain couples TRBV28 to TRBJ1-3; D remains ambiguous. There are 12 residues in the CDR3. V lost 7 bases to trimming and J lost 2 bases, with 6 bases between them. Germline V gives CDR1 MDHEN, CDR2 SYDVKM. In DNA form, the CDR3 reads TGTGCCAGCACGGAAACTGGAAACACCATATATTTT. Translation: CASTETGNTIYF.

The chain is built from TRBV5-1 and TRBJ1-2; 8 bases match TRBD1. CDR3 length: 15 amino acids. CDR1 and CDR2 from the germline V gene are SGHRS and YFSETQ. V was pared by 2 bases and J by 2 bases, with 5 bases of the junction left unmatched. In DNA, the CDR3 is TGCGCCAGCAGCTTCAGGACAGGGAACAACTATGGCTACACCTTC. Translating it yields CASSFRTGNNYGYTF.

The rearrangement links TRBV5-1 to TRBJ2-1; TRBD2 agrees at 9 bases. The CDR3 has 15 amino acids. Germline lookup yields CDR1 SGHRS and CDR2 YFSETQ. Trimming removed 0 bases from V and 4 bases from J; junction bases left unmatched: 2. The CDR3 here is CASSLELAGYNEQFF. Here the CDR3 DNA reads TGCGCCAGCAGCTTGGAGCTAGCGGGATACAATGAGCAGTTCTTC.

Notes on this clone: A clone one base away is much larger, so this may be a read error. The genes are TRBV4-1 and TRBJ1-2; D might be TRBD1 (5 bases). The CDR3 contains 15 residues. Per germline, CDR1 MGHRA and CDR2 YSYEKL. DNA for the CDR3: TGCGTCAGCAGCCAAGATACTCCAGGGTACTATGGCTACACCTTC. Translated: CVSSQDTPGYYGYTF.